This TCR beta chain is from a study of T cell repertoires in aging, cancer and after chemotherapy. Regarding the study as a whole: In healthy donors, age-related TCR diversity loss mainly reflected lost richness. Across the chemotherapy interval, each cancer cohort showed higher median generation probability, suggesting thymic rebound.

The template was genomic DNA from peripheral blood, not RNA. The CDR3 loop spans 16 amino acids. From germline, CDR1 is LNHDA and CDR2 SQIVND (reference sequence). Trimming took 3 bases from V and 6 from J, leaving 18 bases between them. Multiplex touch-down PCR with TRB-A/B primers amplified rearranged V-D-J TRB sequences. Each CDR3 protein is one row after TCRdb ran MiXCR on the multiplex PCR reads. The repertoire holds thousands of distinct CDR3 sequences, with about 54% as singletons. Concerning this clonotype: Antigen unknown.

The chain links TRBV19 to TRBJ2-1, with D possibly matching TRBD1 (6 bases). What was sequenced was blood. The receptor comes from a human donor with a blood cancer. CDR3 region: CASSIRTTGQTNEQFF. The CDR3 region has the DNA TGTGCCAGTAGTATTCGGACGACAGGCCAGACCAATGAGCAGTTCTTC.